This T cell receptor (beta chain) was recovered during a study of cytomegalovirus exposure and HLA in healthy donors. Study-wide findings and caveats: About 87% or about 30% of the time was how often most TCR beta V segments were productive, according to an earlier analysis.

With respect to this clone: Its matching antigen is unknown.

PCR employed 60 Vbeta and 13 Jbeta primers. Libraries were prepared by immunoSEQ multiplex PCR; TCRdb keeps only in-frame clonotypes and omits some of them. The table lists under 200,000 clones, roughly 80% of them singletons, with over 0.65% in the top ten. Losses at the gene ends were 5 bases for V and 3 bases for J; bases not matched to a gene: 8. The CDR3 spans 15 residues. Germline V CDR1 and CDR2: SGHDT, YYEEEE. The rearrangement joins TRBV5-6 to TRBJ2-3, with 8 bases identical to TRBD1. The receptor's source is a woman aged 18 to 35 in good health and CMV-seronegative. Source material: PBMCs. CDR3 amino acids: CASRMGQVKTDTQYF. The CDR3 nucleotides read TGTGCCAGCAGAATGGGACAGGTAAAAACAGATACGCAGTATTTT.